The next 23 T cell receptor beta chains were all read from a single sample in a study of shared clonotypes between healthy human individuals. The repertoire was sequenced with immunoSEQ multiplex PCR; TCRdb's copy has only in-frame clones and lacks some. The data contain some 450,000 clones, roughly three quarters of them singletons. What was sequenced was PBMCs. The receptors were gathered from a woman aged 40 to 50 in good health. Some clones in this sample may be carry-over from other donors' samples.

This sequence joins TRBV28 and TRBJ2-3; 9 bases line up with TRBD1. The CDR3 totals 17 residues. Germline lookup yields CDR1 MDHEN and CDR2 SYDVKM. The V and J ends lost 4 bases and 4 bases, in that order; junction bases with no gene match: 12. CDR3 DNA: TGTGCCAGCAGTTACAGGGGGCGTACCCCCACCGCAGATACGCAGTATTTT. Encoded protein: CASSYRGRTPTADTQYF.

This clone was seen a single time. The chain has TRBV28 and TRBJ1-4; 7 bases align to TRBD1. The V gene end was trimmed by 5 bases and the J gene end by 4 bases; junction bases not matched to a gene: 10. Per the germline V gene, CDR1 is MDHEN and CDR2 is SYDVKM. The CDR3 has 16 amino acids. CDR3 protein: CASSPGTEGYNEKLFF. Written as DNA, the CDR3 is TGTGCCAGCAGTCCGGGGACAGAGGGTTATAATGAAAAACTGTTTTTT.

DNA of the CDR3: TGTGCCAGCAGTTTAAAGCGCACAGATACGCAGTATTTT. Its protein product is CASSLKRTDTQYF. The chain couples TRBV28 to TRBJ2-3, with D unclear. The V and J ends lost 2 bases and 1 base respectively, with 4 bases between them. CDR1 is MDHEN and CDR2 is SYDVKM in the germline V gene. The CDR3 runs to 13 residues.

The chain couples TRBV29-1 to TRBJ2-2, with a possible D match to TRBD2 (6 bases). V was cut by 6 bases and J by 4 bases, with 27 bases left in between. Germline assignment: CDR1 SQVTM and CDR2 ANQGSEA. CDR3 length equals 18 residues. The CDR3 DNA sequence: TGCAGCGTGGATCTTTCCGGGACTGGGCCTTCGAGCACCGGGGAGCTGTTTTTT. Its protein product is CSVDLSGTGPSSTGELFF.

The genes are TRBV27 and TRBJ1-1; a weak D match, TRBD1 (5 bases). Looked up from germline, CDR1 is MNHEY and CDR2 is SMNVEV (reference sequence). Trimming left V 6 bases short and J 1 base short, with 6 bases between. The CDR3 totals 12 residues. In DNA, the CDR3 is TGTGCCAGCAGCACAGGGAACACTGAAGCTTTCTTT. The encoded protein is CASSTGNTEAFF.

The chain recombines TRBV7-8 with TRBJ2-7, with TRBD2 matching over 10 bases. V trimming: 3 bases; J trimming: 2 bases; junction bases outside the gene matches: 13. Germline CDR1 SGHVS, CDR2 FQNEAQ. This CDR3 region has 18 residues. This chain's CDR3 is CASSFTPPAGGSTYEQYF. The DNA of the CDR3 is TGTGCCAGCAGCTTTACCCCGCCAGCGGGAGGGAGTACCTACGAGCAGTACTTC.

The rearrangement joins TRBV5-1 to TRBJ2-7, with D possibly matching TRBD2 (5 bases). Trimming took off 1 base at V and 5 bases at J, with 10 bases between the two ends. The CDR3 runs 13 residues. Germline CDR1 SGHRS, CDR2 YFSETQ. The CDR3 protein is CASSLLGSDEQYF. In nucleotides, the CDR3 is TGCGCCAGCAGCTTGTTGGGTAGCGACGAGCAGTACTTC.

The V gene is TRBV7-9, the J gene TRBJ2-7; 8 bases agree with TRBD2. Losses at the gene ends were 6 bases for V and 6 bases for J; bases not matched to a gene: 7. In germline, CDR1 is SEHNR, CDR2 FQNEAQ (reference sequence). The CDR3 consists of 13 residues. The DNA of the CDR3 is TGTGCCAGCAGGCTTACGGGAGGGGCCGAGCAGTACTTC. It encodes CASRLTGGAEQYF.

This clone was counted a single time. V is TRBV7-2 and J is TRBJ1-1; no firm D call. The V gene lost 2 bases and the J gene lost 0 bases, with 7 bases spanning the gap. The CDR3 loop spans 14 amino acids. Germline values: CDR1 SGHTA, CDR2 FQGNSA. Written as DNA, the CDR3 is TGTGCCAGCAGCTTAAAGGTCGTGAACACTGAAGCTTTCTTT. This translates into CASSLKVVNTEAFF.

This clone was observed a single time. The gene calls are TRBV15 and TRBJ2-7, with TRBD1 identical over 9 bases. The CDR3 extends over 16 amino acids. Germline CDR1 LNHNV, CDR2 YYDKDF (reference sequence). The ends lost 0 bases at V and 2 bases at J; junction bases unmatched: 5. CDR3 bases: TGTGCCACCAGCAGAGATCGGGGACAGGGAGCCTACGAGCAGTACTTC. Translating it yields CATSRDRGQGAYEQYF.

V gene TRBV5-1 combines with J gene TRBJ2-3; weak D call: TRBD1 (6 bases). This CDR3 has 14 amino acids. V was pared by 5 bases and J by 1 base, with 11 bases between. Germline assignment: CDR1 SGHRS and CDR2 YFSETQ. For the CDR3, the DNA is TGCGCCAGCAGGCAGGGGACGGGCACAGATACGCAGTATTTT. This translates into CASRQGTGTDTQYF.

This sequence joins TRBV5-4 and TRBJ2-5, with D perhaps given as TRBD1 or TRBD2 (5 bases each). The V and J ends lost 2 bases and 7 bases respectively, with 15 bases between them. The CDR3 has 14 amino acids. Germline V CDR1 and CDR2: SGHNT, YYREEE (reference sequence). CDR3 DNA: TGTGCCAGCAGCTTAGAGGCTAGCAGGGCGACCCAGTACTTC. It specifies CASSLEASRATQYF.

The CDR3 sequence: CATGLAEYNEQFF. Written as DNA, the CDR3 is TGTGCCACAGGACTAGCGGAGTACAATGAGCAGTTCTTC. The chain is built from TRBV10-3 and TRBJ2-1; 10 bases fit TRBD2. Germline V gene sequence: CDR1 ENHRY, CDR2 SYGVKD. CDR3 length: 13 amino acids. Trimming removed 10 bases from V and 4 bases from J; junction bases left unmatched: 4.

This clone was observed a few times. The CDR3 spells CASSPIGLSYEQYF. Here the CDR3 DNA reads TGTGCCAGCAGCCCCATCGGGCTTTCCTACGAGCAGTACTTC. V gene TRBV11-1 combines with J gene TRBJ2-7; D not resolved. The CDR3 is 14 amino acids. Trimming stripped 5 bases from V and 1 base from J, with 12 bases between. Germline CDR1 is SGHAT and CDR2 is FQDESV (reference sequence).

This clone was observed a single time. A far more abundant clone sits one base away, making this likely a read error. CDR3 loop: CTSSQNLGGAGELFF. CDR3 DNA: TGCACCAGCAGCCAAAACCTCGGGGGGGCCGGGGAGCTGTTTTTT. The chain is built from TRBV4-1 and TRBJ2-2, with 8 positions matching TRBD2. The CDR3 is 15 residues long. Germline V lookup: CDR1 MGHRA, CDR2 YSYEKL.

The rearrangement joins TRBV29-1 to TRBJ2-1; 14 nucleotides match TRBD2. CDR3 length equals 14 residues. Trimming took 4 bases from V and 9 from J; bases not matched to a gene: 5. CDR1 is SQVTM, CDR2 ANQGSEA, per germline. CDR3 sequence (DNA): TGCAGCGTTGGGACTAGCGGGAGGTTCAGTGAGCAGTTCTTC. As protein: CSVGTSGRFSEQFF.

Concerning this clone: A far larger clone is one base from this, pointing to a likely read error. V is TRBV7-7 and J is TRBJ2-7; the D gene is possibly TRBD2 (5 bases). Per the germline V gene, CDR1 is SSHAT and CDR2 is FNYEAQ (reference sequence). This CDR3 is 14 amino acids long. CDR3 amino acids: CASGLQPGSSEQYF. The CDR3 nucleotides are TGTGCCAGCGGCTTACAACCGGGGTCGAGCGAGCAGTACTTC.

The chain carries TRBV30 and TRBJ2-1; D is perhaps TRBD2 (6 bases). The V end lost 4 bases, the J end lost 7 bases, and 11 bases lay between the germline ends. The CDR3 is 12 amino acids. Per germline, CDR1 GTSNPN and CDR2 SVGIG (reference sequence). CDR3: CAWNVGGNEQFF. As DNA, the CDR3 is TGTGCCTGGAACGTGGGAGGAAATGAGCAGTTCTTC.

The chain has TRBV10-3 and TRBJ2-7, with D perhaps TRBD1 or TRBD2 (6 bases each). There are 15 residues in the CDR3. Trimming pared 2 bases from V and 4 bases from J, leaving 15 bases between. Germline CDR1 and CDR2: ENHRY and SYGVKD. The CDR3 loop is CAISEGGGVKYEQYF. CDR3 coding DNA: TGTGCCATCAGTGAGGGAGGGGGAGTTAAGTACGAGCAGTACTTC.

This clone came up once. This chain connects TRBV5-1 to TRBJ2-1, with D unclear. CDR1 is SGHRS and CDR2 is YFSETQ in the germline V gene. V lost 0 bases and J 4 bases, leaving 5 bases between the germline ends. This CDR3 has 13 residues. The CDR3 DNA reads as TGCGCCAGCAGCTTGGACGGTTACAATGAGCAGTTCTTC. It codes for CASSLDGYNEQFF.

The J gene is TRBJ2-7, the V gene TRBV19; tentatively, D is TRBD2 (6 bases). Germline lookup yields CDR1 LNHDA and CDR2 SQIVND (reference sequence). The CDR3 runs to 15 residues. The V end lost 3 bases, the J end lost 3 bases, and 15 bases lay between the germline ends. This CDR3 reads CASSIRAGTYYEQYF. CDR3 DNA sequence: TGTGCCAGTAGTATCCGCGCCGGGACTTACTACGAGCAGTACTTC.

This clone appeared a single time. The chain uses TRBV27 and TRBJ1-5; possible D gene TRBD1, 6 bases. CDR3 length: 15 residues. Germline values: CDR1 MNHEY, CDR2 SMNVEV (reference sequence). Trimming took off 3 bases at V and 4 bases at J, with 13 bases between the two ends. The chain's CDR3 is CASSLDRLRNQPQHF. CDR3 nucleotides: TGTGCCAGCAGTTTGGACAGACTTCGGAATCAGCCCCAGCATTTT.

As regards this clone: A junction end diverges from the germline sequence, so it may reflect a read error. CDR3 coding DNA: TGTGCCAGCAGCCCGACAGGGGCGCTTGGGGCTTTC. It translates to CASSPTGALGAF. The V and J genes are TRBV7-3 and TRBJ1-2; TRBD1 aligns across 8 bases. This CDR3 is 12 amino acids long. The germline gives CDR1 SGHTA, CDR2 FQGTGA.